The source of this T cell receptor beta chain is a study of identical twins. TCRdb itself ran the 5' RACE reads through MiXCR, one entry per CDR3 protein. In the table there are some 1,700,000 distinct CDR3 sequences, roughly 35% of which are singletons. The V and J ends lost 0 bases and 9 bases respectively, with 15 bases between them. This CDR3 comprises 15 residues. The germline gives CDR1 SNHLY, CDR2 FYNNEI. Regarding this clonotype: Antigen: not known.

Overall study findings and caveats: Twins showed weaker excess sharing in their beta out-of-frame sequences. Modeled out-of-frame TCR alpha sharing in monozygotic twins fell below observed levels. Zero-insertion findings could be partly confounded by invariant cells (MAIT and iNKT cells).

This chain uses TRBV2 with TRBJ1-5; D gene unclear. Material for sequencing was cord blood. The receptor comes from a newborn girl in good health. The CDR3 protein is CASSEALQRGRPQHF. The CDR3 DNA is TGTGCCAGCAGTGAAGCATTACAGAGAGGTCGGCCCCAGCATTTT.